These 29 T cell receptor beta chains were sequenced from one sample in a study of regulatory T cells in long-lasting Graves disease. HTBI primers from iRepertoire and Arm-PCR of CDR3 regions yielded the TCR beta libraries. TCRdb fed the multiplex PCR reads into MiXCR, producing one record per CDR3 protein. The repertoire has hundreds of thousands of distinct CDR3 sequences, roughly 15% of them found once; the top ten carry around 18%. Time point denoted: newly diagnosed GD, antithyroid drugs for less than 3 months. PBMC RNA served as the TCR library source. The sample was also linked to a second study, of T cells in Graves' hyperthyroidism and ophthalmopathy.

Sample: peripheral blood mononuclear cells (PBMCs), taken at new diagnosis, from a patient treated with antithyroid drugs. The origin of the receptors is a woman in her twenties or thirties with Graves disease.

This clonotype showed up just a few times. This chain links TRBV19 with TRBJ2-1, with TRBD2 identical over 8 bases. Germline CDR1 LNHDA, CDR2 SQIVND (reference sequence). After removal of 3 bases from V and 1 base from J, the junction contained 5 bases not matched to a gene. The length of the CDR3 is 16 residues. CDR3 protein: CASSMGSGTSYNEQFF. CDR3 DNA: TGTGCCAGTAGTATGGGTAGCGGGACTTCCTACAATGAGCAGTTCTTC.

This clonotype showed up just a few times. This chain connects TRBV15 to TRBJ2-2, with D unresolved. The germline CDR1 and CDR2 sequences are LNHNV and YYDKDF (reference sequence). The CDR3 totals 14 residues. With 1 base removed from V and 6 bases from J, the gap between germline ends came to 9 bases. The CDR3 sequence: CATSRVPDAGELFF. As DNA, the CDR3 is TGTGCCACCAGCAGAGTCCCTGATGCCGGGGAGCTGTTTTTT.

V is TRBV7-9 and J is TRBJ2-1; possible D gene TRBD1, 5 bases. With 5 bases removed from V and 5 bases from J, the gap between germline ends came to 13 bases. The germline V gene encodes CDR1 SEHNR and CDR2 FQNEAQ (reference sequence). This CDR3 has 14 residues. CDR3: CASSTQGTNNEQFF. The CDR3 DNA follows: TGTGCCAGCAGCACGCAGGGTACGAACAATGAGCAGTTCTTC. The full variable domain, rest sourced from reference TRBV7-9 and TRBJ2-1, is DTGVSQNPRHKITKRGQNVTFRCDPISEHNRLYWYRQTLGQGPEFLTYFQNEAQLEKSRLLSDRFSAERPKGSFSTLEIQRTEQGDSAMYLCASSTQGTNNEQFFGPGTRLTVL.

The rearrangement joins TRBV4-1 to TRBJ2-2; TRBD2 aligns across 8 bases. The CDR3 totals 17 residues. Trimming removed 1 base from V and 4 bases from J; junction bases left unmatched: 8. Germline V CDR1 and CDR2: MGHRA, YSYEKL. The CDR3 DNA sequence: TGCGCCAGCAGCCAAGTGAGCAGCGGGAGCACCACCGGGGAGCTGTTTTTT. This encodes CASSQVSSGSTTGELFF.

The rearrangement joins TRBV20-1 to TRBJ2-1; 7 bases line up with TRBD2. The CDR3 spans 13 residues. Unmatched junction bases numbered 4, after V lost 5 bases and J lost 3 bases. Germline CDR1 and CDR2: DFQATT and SNEGSKA (reference sequence). This CDR3 is CSAESGNYNEQFF. For the CDR3, the DNA is TGCAGTGCTGAAAGCGGGAACTACAATGAGCAGTTCTTC.

This clonotype was detected a few times. V gene TRBV13 combines with J gene TRBJ1-1; D is ambiguous. V was cut by 3 bases and J by 8 bases, with 10 bases left in between. This CDR3 is built from 12 residues. CDR1 PRHDT and CDR2 FYEKMQ come from the germline V gene (reference sequence). The CDR3 is CASSFVSSEAFF. The CDR3 nucleotides read TGTGCCAGCAGCTTTGTCAGCTCCGAAGCTTTCTTT.

This clonotype showed up many times. This rearrangement joins TRBV2 to TRBJ2-1; 7 nucleotides agree with TRBD1. V shed 5 bases and J 10 bases; nucleotides not matched to a gene: 14. From germline, CDR1 is SNHLY and CDR2 FYNNEI. CDR3 length: 15 amino acids. The CDR3 reads CASSPHRTGVGEQFF. The CDR3, as DNA: TGTGCCAGCAGTCCACACCGAACAGGGGTGGGGGAGCAGTTCTTC.

This chain uses TRBV7-9 with TRBJ2-5; no clear D gene. With 5 bases removed from V and 5 bases from J, the gap between germline ends came to 9 bases. This CDR3 has 12 residues. Per germline, CDR1 SEHNR and CDR2 FQNEAQ (reference sequence). Here the CDR3 DNA reads TGTGCCAGCAGCACCCAGTATGAGACCCAGTACTTC. Amino acid sequence: CASSTQYETQYF. Full variable domain (missing parts from reference TRBV7-9 and TRBJ2-5): DTGVSQNPRHKITKRGQNVTFRCDPISEHNRLYWYRQTLGQGPEFLTYFQNEAQLEKSRLLSDRFSAERPKGSFSTLEIQRTEQGDSAMYLCASSTQYETQYFGPGTRLLVL.

The chain joins TRBV12-3 or TRBV12-4 to TRBJ2-3, with D unresolved. CDR3 length: 14 amino acids. Between the trimmed V and J ends, which lost 6 bases and 1 base, there was a span of 11 bases. The CDR3 region has the DNA TGTGCCAGCAGCCAAACGCCTGGCACAGATACGCAGTATTTT. Translating it yields CASSQTPGTDTQYF.

V is TRBV11-3 and J is TRBJ1-1; D may be TRBD1 (5 bases). Looked up from germline, CDR1 is SGHNT and CDR2 is YENEEA. The V and J ends lost 1 base and 0 bases respectively, with 12 bases between them. The CDR3 is 16 residues long. The CDR3 bases are TGTGCCAGCAGCTTAGGTGGTCGGGACCTGAACACTGAAGCTTTCTTT. Amino acid sequence: CASSLGGRDLNTEAFF.

CDR3 coding DNA: TGTGCCAGCAGCGCACAGGGGTGGAGGAACACTGAAGCTTTCTTT. The encoded protein is CASSAQGWRNTEAFF. The chain uses TRBV5-4 and TRBJ1-1; 7 bases match TRBD1. The ends lost 4 bases at V and 1 base at J; junction bases unmatched: 7. CDR1 is SGHNT and CDR2 is YYREEE in the germline V gene (reference sequence). CDR3 length equals 15 residues.

This clonotype was counted at least ten times. The chain has TRBV28 and TRBJ2-1, with 8 nucleotides matching TRBD2. CDR1 and CDR2 from the germline V gene are MDHEN and SYDVKM. The CDR3 totals 15 residues. V was clipped by 5 bases and J by 13 bases; unmatched bases: 16. In DNA, the CDR3 is TGTGCCAGCAGTCCCGCAACTAGCGGACGAATGAATCAGTTCTTC. Amino acid sequence: CASSPATSGRMNQFF.

The chain recombines TRBV19 with TRBJ1-5; D uncertain. The length of the CDR3 is 16 residues. Trimming shortened V by 4 bases and J by 2 bases, and 15 bases separated the two germline ends. The germline V gene has CDR1 LNHDA and CDR2 SQIVND (reference sequence). As DNA, the CDR3 is TGTGCCAGTAGTACCCTCGCGGGGAGTGGCAATCAGCCCCAGCATTTT. Translation gives CASSTLAGSGNQPQHF.

The table lists this clonotype with many counts. The junction and the germline gene differ at one end; a read error may be behind it. This chain links TRBV16 with TRBJ1-5, with D possibly being TRBD1 (5 bases). The CDR3 runs to 14 residues. Germline V gene sequence: CDR1 KGHSY, CDR2 FQNENV. In DNA, the CDR3 is TGTGCCAGCGGCCAGGGAAGGGGCAATCAGCCCCAGCATTTT. This codes for CASGQGRGNQPQHF.

As for this clonotype: This may arise from a read error, as a much more abundant clone is one base away. The rearrangement joins TRBV2 to TRBJ2-1; 8 bases are a match to TRBD2. The J call may be wrong; the DNA end is better matched by TRBJ2-5. From germline, CDR1 is SNHLY and CDR2 FYNNEI. The CDR3 has 11 amino acids. The CDR3 nucleotides are TGTGCCACCAACGCGGGAGGGACCCAGTACTTC. This sequence encodes CATNAGGTQYF.

This clonotype was counted ten times or more. The gene calls are TRBV5-1 and TRBJ2-1; no reliable D call. Germline CDR1 and CDR2: SGHRS and YFSETQ. The CDR3 loop spans 13 amino acids. The ends were cut back, 0 bases at V and 8 bases at J, with 9 bases in the middle. As DNA, the CDR3 is TGCGCCAGCAGCTTGGGTCTCGAATATGAGCAGTTCTTC. It codes for CASSLGLEYEQFF.

This clonotype has a count of ten or more. The chain carries TRBV30 and TRBJ1-1, with D maybe TRBD1 (6 bases). Deletions cut 4 bases from V and 3 bases from J, with 12 bases between. This CDR3 spans 13 amino acids. The germline V gene has CDR1 GTSNPN and CDR2 SVGIG (reference sequence). The CDR3 reads CAWTAGAHTEAFF. The CDR3 DNA reads TGTGCCTGGACCGCGGGGGCACACACTGAAGCTTTCTTT.

The chain combines TRBV24-1 with TRBJ1-5; D may be TRBD1 (6 bases). Trimming removed 7 bases at V and 7 bases at J, with 16 bases between. This CDR3 contains 14 residues. CDR1 and CDR2 from the germline V gene are KGHDR and SFDVKD. The CDR3, as DNA: TGTGCCACCAGCTCCACAGGGAACGGCCAGCCCCAGCATTTT. This codes for CATSSTGNGQPQHF.

The chain is built from TRBV3-1 and TRBJ2-1; the D is unclear. Trimming cost V 0 bases and J 6 bases, with 6 bases left between them. Germline lookup yields CDR1 LGHDT and CDR2 YNNKEL (reference sequence). The CDR3 is made up of 13 amino acids. The CDR3 region is CASSQDRSNEQFF. In DNA, the CDR3 is TGTGCCAGCAGCCAAGATAGAAGCAATGAGCAGTTCTTC.

This clonotype was detected only a few times. The chain combines TRBV12-3 or TRBV12-4 with TRBJ2-2; D possibly uses TRBD1 or TRBD2 (6 bases each). This CDR3 spans 15 amino acids. V was shortened by 5 bases and J by 5 bases, with 15 bases between the two germline ends. CDR3 sequence: CASSPWGAGTGELFF. In nucleotides, the CDR3 is TGTGCCAGCAGTCCCTGGGGGGCTGGGACCGGGGAGCTGTTTTTT.

About this clonotype: A junction end diverges from the germline sequence, so it may reflect a read error. This chain uses TRBV15 with TRBJ2-1; tentative D call: TRBD1 (7 bases). This CDR3 has 13 residues. CDR1 is LNHNV and CDR2 is YYDKDF in the germline V gene (reference sequence). The CDR3 sequence is CATSRGDSNEQFF. Written as DNA, the CDR3 is TGCGCCACCAGCAGGGGGGACAGCAATGAGCAGTTCTTC.

The chain is built from TRBV3-1 and TRBJ2-7; 8 bases line up with TRBD2. V gave up 0 bases and J gave up 10 bases; unmatched junction bases: 11. Germline CDR1 LGHDT, CDR2 YNNKEL (reference sequence). The CDR3 extends over 15 amino acids. The CDR3 sequence is CASSQDFRTSNFQYF. The CDR3 region has the DNA TGTGCCAGCAGCCAAGATTTTCGGACTAGCAATTTTCAGTACTTC.

This clonotype was seen once. The rearrangement uses TRBV24-1 and TRBJ2-2; TRBD2 is a possible D gene (6 bases). Trimming removed 2 bases at V and 4 bases at J, with 10 bases between. Germline values: CDR1 KGHDR, CDR2 SFDVKD. The CDR3 is made up of 15 amino acids. CDR3 in amino acids: CATSDSGTPTGELFF. CDR3 in DNA: TGTGCCACCAGTGATTCCGGGACTCCCACCGGGGAGCTGTTTTTT.

This clonotype turned up a few times. The chain recombines TRBV20-1 with TRBJ1-2, with TRBD1 matching 8 bases. Trimming cost V 3 bases and J 5 bases; bases outside gene matches: 11. The CDR3 has 15 amino acids. CDR1 is DFQATT, CDR2 SNEGSKA, per germline (reference sequence). The DNA for the CDR3 is TGCAGTGCTAGGGCAAGGGGACAGGTAGAATATGGCTACACCTTC. This encodes CSARARGQVEYGYTF.

This clonotype has only a few counts. The rearrangement links TRBV28 to TRBJ2-7; TRBD1 matches 7 bases. This CDR3 is built from 14 residues. The trim removed 2 bases at V and 4 bases at J, leaving 5 bases unmatched. Germline V lookup: CDR1 MDHEN, CDR2 SYDVKM. The CDR3 coding sequence is TGTGCCAGCAGTTTAGCAACAGGGGAATACGAGCAGTACTTC. It is translated as CASSLATGEYEQYF.

The table lists this clonotype with many counts. The genes are TRBV7-2 and TRBJ1-5; D is perhaps TRBD1 (5 bases). Trimming shortened V by 3 bases and J by 9 bases, and 9 bases separated the two germline ends. The CDR3 has 12 amino acids. The germline gives CDR1 SGHTA, CDR2 FQGNSA. The CDR3 loop reads CASSFQGRPQHF. CDR3 nucleotides: TGTGCCAGCAGCTTCCAGGGCAGGCCCCAGCATTTT.

A few counts support this clonotype. The J gene is TRBJ2-1, the V gene TRBV5-6, with D unclear. V was cut by 5 bases and J by 0 bases, with 12 bases left in between. The CDR3 sequence is 15 residues long. Germline CDR1 and CDR2: SGHDT and YYEEEE. The CDR3 coding sequence is TGTGCCAGCAGTCTGATCCTAATCTCCTACAATGAGCAGTTCTTC. This encodes CASSLILISYNEQFF.

Remarks on this clonotype: Mismatch with germline at one junction end may stem from a read error. The V gene is TRBV3-1, the J gene TRBJ1-5; weak D call: TRBD1 (6 bases). The CDR3 contains 15 residues. CDR1 is LGHDT and CDR2 is YNNKEL in the germline V gene (reference sequence). CDR3 sequence: CASSQDWGGGQPQHF. DNA of the CDR3: TGTGCTAGCAGCCAAGATTGGGGGGGCGGTCAGCCCCAGCATTTT.

The chain links TRBV12-3 or TRBV12-4 to TRBJ2-4; no clear D. This CDR3 contains 13 residues. V dropped 9 bases and J dropped 0 bases, with 9 bases sitting between them. CDR3 protein: CASTELAKNIQYF. CDR3 nucleotides: TGTGCCAGTACGGAGCTAGCCAAAAACATTCAGTACTTC.